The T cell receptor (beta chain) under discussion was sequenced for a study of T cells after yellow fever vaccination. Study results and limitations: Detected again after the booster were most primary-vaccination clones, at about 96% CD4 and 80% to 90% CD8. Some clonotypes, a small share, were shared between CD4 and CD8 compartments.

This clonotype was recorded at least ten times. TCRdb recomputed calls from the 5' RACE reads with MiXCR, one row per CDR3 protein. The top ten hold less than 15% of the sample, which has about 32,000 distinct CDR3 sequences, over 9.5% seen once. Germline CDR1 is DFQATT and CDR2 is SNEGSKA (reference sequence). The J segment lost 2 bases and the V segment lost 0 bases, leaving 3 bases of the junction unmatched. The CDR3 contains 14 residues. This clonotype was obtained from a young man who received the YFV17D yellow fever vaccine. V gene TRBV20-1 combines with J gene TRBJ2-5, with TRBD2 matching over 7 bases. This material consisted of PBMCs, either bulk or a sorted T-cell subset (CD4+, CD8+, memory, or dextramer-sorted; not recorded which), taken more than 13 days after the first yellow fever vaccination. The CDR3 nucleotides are TGCAGTGCTAGAGAGGGACTAACTCAAGAGACCCAGTACTTC. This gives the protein CSAREGLTQETQYF.